Given below is one T cell receptor beta chain in context. Antigen specificity is unknown. This sample is part of a study of cytomegalovirus exposure and HLA in healthy donors. Study-level information: The study placed around 80% of its 350 to 450 genotyped donors in the Caucasian-associated ancestry cluster.

The PCR was carried out with 60 Vbeta primers and 13 Jbeta primers. Sequencing used immunoSEQ multiplex PCR; TCRdb keeps in-frame clones, though not all of them. Here the sample spans 150,000 to 200,000 clones, about 70% being singletons. Findings and caveats of the study: Listed as cytomegalovirus-associated were 150 or so TCR beta chains. TCR beta V segments were, for the most part, productive about 87% or about 30% of the time in an earlier analysis. The sole available immune exposure information was CMV serostatus.

The CDR3 extends over 14 amino acids. V was trimmed by 0 bases and J by 11 bases, leaving 15 bases between them. Looked up from germline, CDR1 is SGHNT and CDR2 is YYREEE (reference sequence). The sample consisted of PBMCs. The chain is built from TRBV5-4 and TRBJ1-5, with D possibly TRBD1 on 5 matching bases. The receptor comes from a woman aged 25-40 years in good health and CMV-seronegative. CDR3 sequence: CASSLDGGARTQHF. The CDR3 region has the DNA TGTGCCAGCAGCTTGGACGGCGGGGCTCGGACCCAGCATTTT. The variable domain in full, completed from reference TRBV5-4 and TRBJ1-5, reads ETGVTQSPTHLIKTRGQQVTLRCSSQSGHNTVSWYQQALGQGPQFIFQYYREEENGRGNFPPRFSGLQFPNYSSELNVNALELDDSALYLCASSLDGGARTQHFGDGTRLSIL.